A single T cell receptor (beta chain) is shown here with its context. Its antigen is unknown. Base qualities are not at hand, and no much larger clone is one base apart. These data come from a study of brain T cells in children with intractable seizures (dated by TCRdb to the early 2020s). With regard to the full study: Resected brain tissue from 53 pediatric epilepsy surgery cases was first screened for immune gene transcripts using a NanoString immunology panel. Among the roughly twelve selected surgery cases, eight also had pre-surgery blood sequenced, leaving four with brain tissue only.

The cysteine opens and the phenylalanine closes a CDR3 of 14 amino acids. Here the CDR3 DNA is all that survives: 42 bases in frame from base 1. Taken from the germline V gene, the CDR1 and CDR2 loops are MNHNS and SASEGT. Trimming costs V 1 base and J 4 bases, and their ends lie 10 bases apart. Taken with the paper, the label for time point translates to: resected brain tissue, or blood drawn just prior to surgery. Surgery cases with the highest brain T cell transcript signatures were selected for TCR beta chain sequencing of brain tissue and, where available, blood. Prior to surgery, the patients had been treated with at least one anti-epileptic drug. TCR-sequenced patients were children with drug-resistant epilepsy due to tuberous sclerosis complex, focal cortical dysplasia, Rasmussen encephalitis or hemimegalencephaly. Blood samples were drawn just before the epilepsy surgery. Bulk genomic DNA was isolated from unsorted brain tissue and whole blood using the Monarch genomic DNA purification kit.

The immunoSEQ assay was used to generate TCR beta chain sequences from genomic DNA. Under the source paper's analysis protocol: CDR3 sequences that did not begin with the conserved framework cysteine at position 104 were removed manually. To get clonality, the normalized Shannon's Diversity Index was subtracted from one, giving values from 0 (maximal diversity) to 1 (oligoclonal). Differences in the frequency of the same CDR3 between samples, such as brain versus blood, were assessed with chi-squared comparison-of-proportions tests. Public clonotypes were identified through searches of immuneACCESS, and similarity to known antiviral clonotypes was evaluated with the VDJdb browser. Held by TCRdb, this immuneACCESS table contains in-frame sequences only and omits some clones. Under half of the omission traces to an unresolved V gene where checked; the cause of the rest is unknown. V, J and clone size reflect that table, while D and trimming were determined from the DNA. Within this sample are about 80,000 clones, with about 93% of them counted one time only. 20% to 25% of the sample is held by the ten biggest clonotypes.

Study-wide findings and limitations: Because sequencing depth differed between pre- and post-surgery blood, the absence of clones from the pre-surgery sample may reflect undersampling. The patients' HCMV serostatus was not known, and viral specificity was inferred solely from CDR3 sequence similarity.

The sequence joins TRBV6-1 to TRBJ1-2; the D gene identity is not certain. The material was peripheral blood, obtained at surgery. This TCR came from a girl under 10 years old with Rasmussen encephalitis and intractable seizures. The CDR3: CASSEGGVLYGYTF. The DNA sequence reads TGTGCCAGCAGTGAAGGTGGGGTCCTCTATGGCTACACCTTC.